This T cell receptor (beta chain) derives from a study of PD-L1 blockade in urothelial cancer. Overall study: Samples of blood were analyzed 3 weeks (second dose) and 6 weeks after treatment start.

With respect to this clone: Its matching antigen is unknown.

Spiking of synthetic TCR analog templates was performed in each PCR. Produced via immunoSEQ multiplex PCR; TCRdb's table is partial and in-frame only. Of 50,000 to 65,000 clones listed, around 84% are singletons. Study-wide results and caveats: Below-median pretreatment blood TCR clonality was a predictor of better survival. Tumor-associated clones in the blood of durable-benefit patients grew more at 3 weeks.

Germline V gives CDR1 MNHNS, CDR2 SASEGT. Trimming stripped 1 base from V and 4 bases from J, with 10 bases between. This CDR3 is built from 14 residues. The rearrangement links TRBV6-1 to TRBJ1-2; D is possibly TRBD1 (5 bases). The source material was PBMCs, sampled around atezolizumab (anti-PD-L1) treatment. The source of this sequence is a man in his fifties or sixties with urothelial cancer. The CDR3 reads CASSEGGRAYGYTF. The CDR3 nucleotides read TGTGCCAGCAGTGAAGGTGGCAGGGCCTATGGCTACACCTTC.